This T cell receptor beta chain was observed in a study of CD8 T cells in ankylosing spondylitis. Trimming removed 3 bases from V and 4 bases from J; junction bases left unmatched: 0. Germline CDR1 reads SGHRS; CDR2 reads YFSETQ. The CDR3 has 12 amino acids. Notes on this clonotype: As yet, its antigen is unknown.

TCRdb called the 5' RACE reads again in MiXCR, with one record for every CDR3 protein. The table lists approximately 440,000 distinct CDR3 sequences, under 20% of them singletons. Study results and limitations: Within ankylosing spondylitis blood, a TCR beta motif made up of seven to nine highly homologous variants appeared to be characteristic.

The rearrangement uses TRBV5-1 and TRBJ2-7, with TRBD1 matching over 8 bases. Material for sequencing was blood, either unsorted or a sorted T cell fraction (not recorded which). This receptor was identified in a male donor with ankylosing spondylitis. The CDR3 sequence: CASSWDRYEQYF. The CDR3 DNA sequence: TGCGCCAGCAGCTGGGACAGGTACGAGCAGTACTTC.